A single sample gave rise to the 8 T cell receptor beta chains below, sequenced in a study of PD-L1 blockade in urothelial cancer. Profiling relied on immunoSEQ multiplex PCR, and the TCRdb table lists in-frame clones only, not all of them. The repertoire holds around 49,000 clones, with about 88% as singletons. The time point is: peripheral blood 6 weeks after treatment start. The sample consisted of PBMCs, taken around atezolizumab (anti-PD-L1) treatment. These receptors were taken from a man aged 60-69 years with urothelial cancer.

This chain uses TRBV5-1 with TRBJ2-7; D call uncertain. The CDR3 has 16 residues. Trimming removed 4 bases at V and 2 bases at J, with 19 bases between. Germline V CDR1 and CDR2: SGHRS, YFSETQ. CDR3 sequence (DNA): TGCGCCAGCAGCCCCCCTCTACCGTCAGGCCCCTACGAGCAGTACTTC. This codes for CASSPPLPSGPYEQYF. The full variable domain, in which reference TRBV5-1 and TRBJ2-7 provide the parts outside the CDR3, is KAGVTQTPRYLIKTRGQQVTLSCSPISGHRSVSWYQQTPGQGLQFLFEYFSETQRNKGNFPGRFSGRQFSNSRSEMNVSTLELGDSALYLCASSPPLPSGPYEQYFGPGTRLTVT.

This chain links TRBV7-2 with TRBJ1-2; TRBD1 matches at 8 bases. V shed 2 bases and J 7 bases; nucleotides not matched to a gene: 3. The CDR3 contains 13 residues. Germline CDR1 is SGHTA and CDR2 is FQGNSA. CDR3 bases: TGTGCCAGCAGCTTACAGGGGGCTGGTGGCTACACCTTC. It translates to CASSLQGAGGYTF.

V usage is TRBV11-2 and J usage is TRBJ1-1; D remains ambiguous. Germline V lookup: CDR1 SGHAT, CDR2 FQNNGV. CDR3 length: 10 amino acids. V was trimmed by 2 bases and J by 14 bases, leaving 9 bases between them. The CDR3, as DNA: TGTGCCAGCAGCTTATCCCCGGTCTTCTTT. Translating gives CASSLSPVFF.

The genes are TRBV7-9 and TRBJ2-3; TRBD2 matches at 10 bases. From germline, CDR1 is SEHNR and CDR2 FQNEAQ (reference sequence). V trimming: 1 base; J trimming: 4 bases; junction bases outside the gene matches: 2. This CDR3 is 15 amino acids long. Here the CDR3 reads CASSLVLAGADTQYF. The CDR3 DNA follows: TGTGCCAGCAGCTTAGTCCTAGCGGGGGCAGATACGCAGTATTTT.

This chain uses TRBV5-8 with TRBJ1-4; TRBD1 agrees at 10 bases. The CDR3 sequence is 15 residues long. Trimming cost V 2 bases and J 5 bases; bases outside gene matches: 3. The V gene's germline CDR1 is SGHTS and CDR2 YDEGEE. Here the CDR3 reads CASSLPGQGNEKLFF. The CDR3 nucleotides read TGTGCCAGCAGCTTACCGGGACAGGGGAATGAAAAACTGTTTTTT. The whole variable domain, filled in from reference TRBV5-8 and TRBJ1-4, reads EAGVTQSPTHLIKTRGQQATLRCSPISGHTSVYWYQQALGLGLQFLLWYDEGEERNRGNFPPRFSGRQFPNYSSELNVNALELEDSALYLCASSLPGQGNEKLFFGSGTQLSVL.

This chain connects TRBV11-2 to TRBJ1-2; D is possibly TRBD1 (6 bases). Germline loops: CDR1 SGHAT, CDR2 FQNNGV. V was clipped by 3 bases and J by 2 bases, with 7 bases between them. The CDR3 runs to 13 residues. In nucleotides, the CDR3 is TGTGCCAGCAGCTTTGGACAGAACTATGGCTACACCTTC. Residues: CASSFGQNYGYTF.

The genes are TRBV7-3 and TRBJ2-7; 7 bases are a match to TRBD1. The CDR3 is 14 amino acids. V shed 4 bases, J shed 5 bases, and the junction held 8 bases outside the gene matches. Germline loops: CDR1 SGHTA, CDR2 FQGTGA. The CDR3 coding sequence is TGTGCCAGCAGCTCCACAGGGGTCAGGGACGAGCAGTACTTC. Its translation: CASSSTGVRDEQYF. Supplemented by reference TRBV7-3 and TRBJ2-7, the full variable domain reads GAGVSQTPSNKVTEKGKYVELRCDPISGHTALYWYRQSLGQGPEFLIYFQGTGAADDSGLPNDRFFAVRPEGSVSTLKIQRTERGDSAVYLCASSSTGVRDEQYFGPGTRLTVT.

This rearrangement joins TRBV4-1 to TRBJ2-7; 8 nucleotides align to TRBD1. CDR1 is MGHRA, CDR2 YSYEKL, per germline. Trimming cost V 4 bases and J 3 bases; bases outside gene matches: 5. The CDR3 runs to 14 residues. Written as DNA, the CDR3 is TGCGCCAGCAGCCTGCGGACAGGGTACTACGAGCAGTACTTC. It specifies CASSLRTGYYEQYF.